These 7 T cell receptor beta chains came from one sample sequenced in a study of metastatic and nonmetastatic thyroid tumors. Using MiXCR, TCRdb re-called clones from the PCR reads. The sample lists fewer than 13,000 clones, roughly 12% occurring once. Until they underwent thyroid surgery, no patient had received any treatment. Sequenced material: blood. The receptors derive from a female donor with papillary thyroid cancer or a benign thyroid nodule (not recorded which). Some clones in this sample may be carry-over from other donors' samples.

This clone was observed many times. V is TRBV7-2 and J is TRBJ1-2; 10 bases are shared with TRBD1. Trimming removed 6 bases from V and 5 bases from J; junction bases left unmatched: 9. In germline, CDR1 is SGHTA, CDR2 FQGNSA. This CDR3 is built from 15 residues. The CDR3 DNA reads TGTGCCAGCAGATTCACCGGGACAGGGGTGTATGGCTACACCTTC. It specifies CASRFTGTGVYGYTF.

By share, this clone ranks as medium-sized. The CDR3 here is CASRRQGDISPLHF. CDR3 coding DNA: TGTGCCAGCAGGCGGCAGGGGGACATTTCACCCCTCCACTTT. V usage is TRBV25-1 and J usage is TRBJ1-6; 7 bases line up with TRBD1. The V gene end was trimmed by 6 bases and the J gene end by 9 bases; junction bases not matched to a gene: 8. The CDR3 has 14 amino acids. CDR1 and CDR2 (germline): MGHDK, SYGVNS.

The genes are TRBV5-1 and TRBJ2-7; 7 bases are a match to TRBD1. From germline, CDR1 is SGHRS and CDR2 YFSETQ. V lost 3 bases to trimming and J lost 3 bases; unmatched junction nucleotides: 6. CDR3 length: 14 residues. As DNA, the CDR3 is TGCGCCAGCAGCTCAGGACAGGTCTTCTACGAGCAGTACTTC. It translates to CASSSGQVFYEQYF.

Sample share makes this clone medium-sized. The V call is TRBV2, the J call TRBJ1-2, with D maybe TRBD1 (6 bases). The CDR3 extends over 16 amino acids. Germline loops: CDR1 SNHLY, CDR2 FYNNEI. Trimming stripped 6 bases from V and 4 bases from J, with 21 bases between. The CDR3 protein is CASRGGQSETLYGYTF. CDR3 in DNA: TGTGCCAGCAGGGGGGGGCAAAGCGAGACCCTCTATGGCTACACCTTC.

This clone is categorized as medium-sized (0.01 to 0.1%). The rearrangement joins TRBV30 to TRBJ2-3, with 8 bases aligning to TRBD2. The germline CDR1 and CDR2 sequences are GTSNPN and SVGIG (reference sequence). V lost 0 bases to trimming and J lost 5 bases; unmatched junction nucleotides: 7. The CDR3 has 15 amino acids. The CDR3 DNA sequence: TGTGCCTGGAGTGTAGGTAGCGGGGACCGAGATACGCAGTATTTT. Encoded protein: CAWSVGSGDRDTQYF.

Judged by abundance, this clone is medium-sized. This chain links TRBV4-1 with TRBJ2-7; 7 nucleotides line up with TRBD2. The CDR3 contains 15 residues. V lost 2 bases and J lost 0; bases outside the gene matches: 4. Germline V gives CDR1 MGHRA, CDR2 YSYEKL. The CDR3 nucleotides are TGCGCCAGCAGCCAAAGGGAGGGGAACTCCTACGAGCAGTACTTC. Encoded protein: CASSQREGNSYEQYF.

This clone counts as medium-sized (0.01 to 0.1%). V is TRBV28 and J is TRBJ2-1; TRBD1 agrees at 8 bases. V lost 4 bases to trimming and J lost 4 bases; unmatched junction nucleotides: 9. The CDR3 totals 16 residues. Looked up from germline, CDR1 is MDHEN and CDR2 is SYDVKM. The CDR3 DNA reads as TGTGCCAGCAGTTCCCTTGCGGGACAGGTTTACAATGAGCAGTTCTTC. This translates into CASSSLAGQVYNEQFF.